The text below deals with one T cell receptor beta chain. The data stem from a study of blood T cell repertoires in COVID-19. Study summary: COVID-19 samples collected from the United States, Italy and Spain covered acute and convalescent phases. In each case, the material was cDNA or gDNA derived from T cells, B-cell-depleted T cells, or PBMCs.

CDR1 is SGHAT, CDR2 FQNNGV, per germline. Trimming took 5 bases from V and 0 from J; bases not matched to a gene: 10. The CDR3 runs to 16 residues. Original data processing: Using reference gene primer amplification, nucleated cell counts were estimated. Produced via immunoSEQ multiplex PCR; TCRdb's table is partial and in-frame only. V, J and clone size were drawn from that table, and D and trimming were deduced from the DNA. The table shows roughly 250,000 clones, with 70% to 90% occurring only once. The clonotype comes from a middle-aged woman who had recovered from COVID-19. Sequencing was performed on peripheral blood. The chain is built from TRBV11-2 and TRBJ2-7; TRBD1 matches 7 bases. The CDR3 protein is CASSDPRTGLSYEQYF. The CDR3 DNA follows: TGTGCCAGCAGCGACCCCAGGACAGGTCTCTCCTACGAGCAGTACTTC.